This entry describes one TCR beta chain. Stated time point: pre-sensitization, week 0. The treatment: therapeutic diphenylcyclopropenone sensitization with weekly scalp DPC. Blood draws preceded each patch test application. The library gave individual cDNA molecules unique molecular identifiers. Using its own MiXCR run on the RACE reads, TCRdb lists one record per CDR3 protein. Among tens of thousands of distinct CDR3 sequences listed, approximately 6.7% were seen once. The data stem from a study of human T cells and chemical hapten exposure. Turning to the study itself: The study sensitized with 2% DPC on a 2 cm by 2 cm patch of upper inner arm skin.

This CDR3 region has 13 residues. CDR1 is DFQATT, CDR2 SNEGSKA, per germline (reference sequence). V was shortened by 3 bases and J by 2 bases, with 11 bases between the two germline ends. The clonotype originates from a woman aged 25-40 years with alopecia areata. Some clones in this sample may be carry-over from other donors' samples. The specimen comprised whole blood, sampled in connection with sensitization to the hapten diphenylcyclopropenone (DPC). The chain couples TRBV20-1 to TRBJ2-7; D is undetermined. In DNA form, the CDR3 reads TGCAGTGCTAGTAGGACGGTGACCTACGAGCAGTACTTC. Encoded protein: CSASRTVTYEQYF.